Below are 5 T cell receptor beta chains sequenced from a single sample in a study of identical twins. TCRdb called the 5' RACE reads again in MiXCR, with one record for every CDR3 protein. This sample carries hundreds of thousands of distinct CDR3 sequences, 15% to 20% of them seen once, and the ten largest clones take around 13%. The sample was also linked to a second study, of T cells expressing NK-cell markers.

The sequencing input was PBMCs. The receptors come from a woman between 18 and 30 years old in good health.

This clonotype was counted only a few times. DNA of the CDR3: TGTGCCAGCAGTCGCCACAGGGGCCGAATGAACACTGAAGCTTTCTTT. This gives the protein CASSRHRGRMNTEAFF. The J gene is TRBJ1-1, the V gene TRBV7-8; 7 nucleotides align to TRBD1. The CDR3 length is 16 residues. With 6 bases clipped from V and 0 bases from J, the junction kept 10 bases outside the gene matches. CDR1 is SGHVS and CDR2 is FQNEAQ in the germline V gene.

This chain links TRBV18 with TRBJ2-5; D remains unclear. CDR1 and CDR2 from the germline V gene are KGHSH and LQKENI. With 0 bases removed from V and 1 base from J, the gap between germline ends came to 9 bases. CDR3 length: 15 amino acids. The CDR3 protein is CASSPPSHPQETQYF. The CDR3 nucleotides read TGTGCCAGCTCACCACCGTCGCATCCCCAAGAGACCCAGTACTTC.

A single count supports this clonotype. V and J are TRBV7-9 and TRBJ1-2, with a possible D match to TRBD1 (6 bases). V was pared by 3 bases and J by 6 bases, with 11 bases between. From germline, CDR1 is SEHNR and CDR2 FQNEAQ (reference sequence). The CDR3 is made up of 13 amino acids. Written as DNA, the CDR3 is TGTGCCAGCAGCTTTTCAGGGGACGATGGCTACACCTTC. Protein product: CASSFSGDDGYTF.

This clonotype was seen a few times. The CDR3, as DNA: TGTGCCAGCAGCTTACCCCTTGGCACCGGGGAGCTGTTTTTT. This translates into CASSLPLGTGELFF. The chain couples TRBV7-9 to TRBJ2-2; D unresolved. V lost 2 bases to trimming and J lost 4 bases, with 8 bases between them. Looked up from germline, CDR1 is SEHNR and CDR2 is FQNEAQ (reference sequence). CDR3 length equals 14 residues.

Of note for this clonotype: This could be a read error, since a much larger clone is one nucleotide away. J is TRBJ2-7 and V is TRBV2; D uncertain. The CDR3 loop spans 10 amino acids. The germline gives CDR1 SNHLY, CDR2 FYNNEI. The ends were cut back, 2 bases at V and 4 bases at J, with 0 bases in the middle. CDR3 sequence (DNA): TGTGCCAGCAGTGAATACGAGCAGTACTTC. This sequence encodes CASSEYEQYF.